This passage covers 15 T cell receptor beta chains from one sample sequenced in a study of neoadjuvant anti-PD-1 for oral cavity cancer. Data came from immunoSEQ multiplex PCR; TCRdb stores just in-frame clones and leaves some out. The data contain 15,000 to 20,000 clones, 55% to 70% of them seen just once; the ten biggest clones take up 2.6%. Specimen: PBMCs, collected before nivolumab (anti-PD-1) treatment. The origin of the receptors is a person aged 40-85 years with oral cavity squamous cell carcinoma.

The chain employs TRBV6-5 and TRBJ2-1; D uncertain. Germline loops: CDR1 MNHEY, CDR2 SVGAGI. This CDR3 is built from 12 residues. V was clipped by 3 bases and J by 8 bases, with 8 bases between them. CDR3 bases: TGTGCCAGCAGTTATGGGCCGGATGAGCAGTTCTTC. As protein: CASSYGPDEQFF.

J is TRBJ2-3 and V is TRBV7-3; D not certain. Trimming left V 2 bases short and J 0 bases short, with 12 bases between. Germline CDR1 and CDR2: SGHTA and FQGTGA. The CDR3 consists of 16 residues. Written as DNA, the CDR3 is TGTGCCAGCAGCTTATTTGGTGGCGGTAGCACAGATACGCAGTATTTT. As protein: CASSLFGGGSTDTQYF.

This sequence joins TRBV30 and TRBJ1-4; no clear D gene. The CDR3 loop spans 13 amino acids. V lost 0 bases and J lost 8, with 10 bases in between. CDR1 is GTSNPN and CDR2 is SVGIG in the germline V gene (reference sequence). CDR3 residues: CAWSVLHQEKLFF. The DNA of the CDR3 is TGTGCCTGGAGTGTACTACACCAAGAAAAACTGTTTTTT.

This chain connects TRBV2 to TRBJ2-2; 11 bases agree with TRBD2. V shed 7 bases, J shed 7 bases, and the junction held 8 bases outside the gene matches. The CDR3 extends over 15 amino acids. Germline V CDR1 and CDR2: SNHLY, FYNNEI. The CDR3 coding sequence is TGTGCCAGCAAGCAGACTAGCGGGATGATCGGGGAGCTGTTTTTT. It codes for CASKQTSGMIGELFF. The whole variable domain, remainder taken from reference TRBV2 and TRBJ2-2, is EPEVTQTPSHQVTQMGQEVILRCVPISNHLYFYWYRQILGQKVEFLVSFYNNEISEKSEIFDDQFSVERPDGSNFTLKIRSTKLEDSAMYFCASKQTSGMIGELFFGEGSRLTVL.

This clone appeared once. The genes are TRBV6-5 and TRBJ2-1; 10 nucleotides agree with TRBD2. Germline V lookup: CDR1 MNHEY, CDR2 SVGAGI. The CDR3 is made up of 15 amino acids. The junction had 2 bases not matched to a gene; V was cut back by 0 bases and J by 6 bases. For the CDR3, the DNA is TGTGCCAGCAGTTACTCCCTAGCGGGGGCCAATGAGCAGTTCTTC. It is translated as CASSYSLAGANEQFF.

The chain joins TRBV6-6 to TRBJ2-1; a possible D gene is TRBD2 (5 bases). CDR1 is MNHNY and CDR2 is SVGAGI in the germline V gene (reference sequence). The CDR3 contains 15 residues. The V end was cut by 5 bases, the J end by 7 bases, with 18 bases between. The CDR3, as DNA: TGTGCCAGCAGTCCTAGCCGGGCCCCGAGGAATGAGCAGTTCTTC. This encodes CASSPSRAPRNEQFF.

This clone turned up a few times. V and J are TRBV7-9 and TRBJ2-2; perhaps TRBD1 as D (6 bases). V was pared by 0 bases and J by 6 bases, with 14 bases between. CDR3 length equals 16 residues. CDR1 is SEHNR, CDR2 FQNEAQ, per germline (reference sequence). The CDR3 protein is CASSLAAQGVPGELFF. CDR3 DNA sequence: TGTGCCAGCAGCTTAGCTGCACAGGGTGTTCCCGGGGAGCTGTTTTTT.

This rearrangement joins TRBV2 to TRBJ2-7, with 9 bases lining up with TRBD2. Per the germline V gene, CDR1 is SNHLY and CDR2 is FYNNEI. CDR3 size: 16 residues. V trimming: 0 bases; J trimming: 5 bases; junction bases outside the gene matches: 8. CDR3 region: CASSEAWLAGVNEQYF. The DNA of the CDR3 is TGTGCCAGCAGTGAAGCTTGGTTAGCGGGAGTGAACGAGCAGTACTTC.

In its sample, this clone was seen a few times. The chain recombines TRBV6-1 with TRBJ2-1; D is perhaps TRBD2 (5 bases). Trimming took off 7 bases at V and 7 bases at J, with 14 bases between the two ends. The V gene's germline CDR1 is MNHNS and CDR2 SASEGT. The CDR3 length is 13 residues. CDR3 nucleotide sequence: TGTGCCAGCACTGGGTCGGGGTTGAATGAGCAGTTCTTC. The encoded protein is CASTGSGLNEQFF.

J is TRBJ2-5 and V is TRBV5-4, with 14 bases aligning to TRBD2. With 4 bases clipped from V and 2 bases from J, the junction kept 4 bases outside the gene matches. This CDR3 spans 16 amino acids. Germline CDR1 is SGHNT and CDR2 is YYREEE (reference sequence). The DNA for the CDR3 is TGTGCCAGCAGCACCTGGACTAGCGGGAGGCAAGAGACCCAGTACTTC. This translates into CASSTWTSGRQETQYF. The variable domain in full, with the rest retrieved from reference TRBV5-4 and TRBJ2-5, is ETGVTQSPTHLIKTRGQQVTLRCSSQSGHNTVSWYQQALGQGPQFIFQYYREEENGRGNFPPRFSGLQFPNYSSELNVNALELDDSALYLCASSTWTSGRQETQYFGPGTRLLVL.

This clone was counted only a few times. The CDR3: CASSGDRSGEQYF. For the CDR3, the DNA is TGTGCCAGCAGTGGGGACAGGTCCGGCGAGCAGTACTTC. This sequence joins TRBV2 and TRBJ2-7; TRBD1 matches at 8 bases. This CDR3 has 13 residues. The V and J ends lost 4 bases and 6 bases, in that order; junction bases with no gene match: 5. CDR1 and CDR2 from the germline V gene are SNHLY and FYNNEI. The full variable domain, completed using reference TRBV2 and TRBJ2-7, is EPEVTQTPSHQVTQMGQEVILRCVPISNHLYFYWYRQILGQKVEFLVSFYNNEISEKSEIFDDQFSVERPDGSNFTLKIRSTKLEDSAMYFCASSGDRSGEQYFGPGTRLTVT.

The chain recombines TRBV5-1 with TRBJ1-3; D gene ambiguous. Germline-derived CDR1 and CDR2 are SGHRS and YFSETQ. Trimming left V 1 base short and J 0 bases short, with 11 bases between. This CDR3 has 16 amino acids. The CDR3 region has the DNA TGCGCCAGCAGCTTGTTGGAGGGTAGCTCTGGAAACACCATATATTTT. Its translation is CASSLLEGSSGNTIYF.

CDR3: CASSLSPPGQFNEKLFF. The CDR3 DNA follows: TGTGCCAGCAGTTTGAGCCCGCCGGGACAATTTAATGAAAAACTGTTTTTT. This sequence joins TRBV28 and TRBJ1-4; tentatively, D is TRBD1 (6 bases). The CDR3 loop spans 17 amino acids. With 3 bases removed from V and 4 bases from J, the gap between germline ends came to 18 bases. The germline CDR1 and CDR2 sequences are MDHEN and SYDVKM.

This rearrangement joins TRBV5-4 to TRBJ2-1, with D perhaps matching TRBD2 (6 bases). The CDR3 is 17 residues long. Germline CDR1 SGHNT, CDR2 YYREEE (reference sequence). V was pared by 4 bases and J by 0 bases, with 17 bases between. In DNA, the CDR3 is TGTGCCAGCAGCGCCCCCAAAGCGGGTAGCTCCTACAATGAGCAGTTCTTC. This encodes CASSAPKAGSSYNEQFF.

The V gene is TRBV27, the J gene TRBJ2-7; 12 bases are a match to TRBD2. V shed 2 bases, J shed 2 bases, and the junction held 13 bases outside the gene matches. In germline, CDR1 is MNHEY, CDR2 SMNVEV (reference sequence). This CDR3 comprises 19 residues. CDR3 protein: CASSLGGSASGRAPYEQYF. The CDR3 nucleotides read TGTGCCAGCAGTTTAGGAGGGTCGGCTAGCGGGAGGGCCCCCTACGAGCAGTACTTC.